This T cell receptor (beta chain) was retrieved from a study of T cell responses to AZD1222 COVID-19 vaccine. Study observations and caveats: Spike-specific TCR breadth rose after two AZD1222 doses, and depth rose as well. A mostly white British donor set with more females was recruited, and clonal diversity was possibly underestimated. A reported finding is that nearly half of spike-specific TCRs target unmutated variant regions.

Worth noting for this clone: Antigen unknown.

Assay used: immunoSEQ multiplex PCR; TCRdb lists only in-frame clones, some missing. This table holds 200,000 or so clones, 85% to 90% found once. There are 18 residues in the CDR3. V was cut by 5 bases and J by 2 bases, with 24 bases left in between. CDR1 and CDR2 (germline): SEHNR, FQNEAQ (reference sequence). The V call is TRBV7-9, the J call TRBJ2-5; a possible D gene is TRBD1 (6 bases). The sample here was peripheral blood, taken on day 0 of MenACWY control vaccination. The TCR was taken from an adult in good health. The CDR3 sequence is CASSPALRRLRGQETQYF. CDR3 coding DNA: TGTGCCAGCAGCCCCGCACTTCGACGATTGAGGGGGCAAGAGACCCAGTACTTC.